This T cell receptor (beta chain) was recorded in a study of blood T cell repertoires in COVID-19. Study background: Both acute and convalescent COVID-19 samples were obtained from the United States, Italy and Spain. In each case, the material was cDNA or gDNA derived from T cells, B-cell-depleted T cells, or PBMCs.

In the original analysis: Amplifying reference gene primers gave estimates of nucleated cell counts. Libraries were prepared by immunoSEQ multiplex PCR; TCRdb keeps only in-frame clonotypes and omits some of them. V, J and clone size were drawn from that table, and D and trimming were deduced from the DNA. Of 85,000 to 95,000 clones in the sample, roughly nine tenths were seen once. Trimming took 4 bases from V and 8 from J; bases not matched to a gene: 6. Germline CDR1 is SGDLS and CDR2 is YYNGEE. The CDR3 sequence is 13 residues long. This clonotype was sampled from a man between 60 and 75 years old with COVID-19, enrolled during active disease. The specimen was peripheral blood. The J gene is TRBJ2-1, the V gene TRBV9; TRBD1 aligns across 7 bases. The CDR3 sequence: CASSPGQAYEQFF. CDR3 in DNA: TGTGCCAGCAGCCCCGGACAGGCATATGAGCAGTTCTTC.